This T cell receptor beta chain was found in a study of T-cell memory formation after mild COVID-19. 5'RACE with constant-segment primers yielded barcoded, UMI-tagged TCR alpha and TCR beta cDNA libraries. TCRdb independently ran MiXCR on the 5' RACE reads; one entry per CDR3 protein. The table records approximately 250,000 distinct CDR3 sequences, around 15% of them present only once. The V gene's germline CDR1 is KGHSH and CDR2 LQKENI. The CDR3 consists of 16 residues. Trimming pared 5 bases from V and 2 bases from J, leaving 18 bases between. Specimen: PBMCs or a T cell subset sorted from them (not recorded which). This TCR derives from a man between 18 and 29 years old who had mild COVID-19 (a few samples of this study predate the infection). Cell type and time point are not known. V is TRBV18 and J is TRBJ1-1; TRBD1 might be the D (5 bases). The CDR3 sequence: CASSFTGAPSNTEAFF. CDR3 nucleotides: TGTGCCAGCTCATTTACCGGGGCGCCCAGTAACACTGAAGCTTTCTTT.